A single sample is the source of the 20 T cell receptor beta chains below, sequenced in a study of T cell changes during pregnancy in multiple sclerosis. Assay: immunoSEQ multiplex PCR; the TCRdb copy retains only in-frame clones and omits some. The sample includes 95,000 to 100,000 clones, 80% to 95% of them seen just once. This specimen was peripheral blood, taken in the second trimester of pregnancy. These receptors all stem from a female donor with multiple sclerosis, enrolled in a pregnancy study.

The CDR3, as DNA: TGTGCCACTAACACCTACCCGGGCGGGACCTCTTACAATGAGCAGTTCTTC. Its translation: CATNTYPGGTSYNEQFF. The chain is built from TRBV19 and TRBJ2-1; D may be TRBD2 (6 bases). The ends were cut back, 10 bases at V and 4 bases at J, with 26 bases in the middle. CDR1 LNHDA and CDR2 SQIVND come from the germline V gene (reference sequence). CDR3 length: 17 amino acids.

This clone showed up just a few times. J is TRBJ2-7 and V is TRBV28; D might be TRBD2 (6 bases). The length of the CDR3 is 13 residues. Trimming left V 7 bases short and J 3 bases short, with 13 bases between. CDR1 is MDHEN, CDR2 SYDVKM, per germline. CDR3 DNA sequence: TGTGCCAGCATGAGGGCGCGGGGCTACGAGCAGTACTTC. Its protein is CASMRARGYEQYF.

The rearrangement joins TRBV5-1 to TRBJ2-7, with a weak D call TRBD1 (6 bases). V lost 5 bases to trimming and J lost 3 bases, with 12 bases between them. Per germline, CDR1 SGHRS and CDR2 YFSETQ. The CDR3 extends over 13 amino acids. The CDR3 DNA follows: TGCGCCAGCAGTTATGACAGGTTCTACGAGCAGTACTTC. Protein product: CASSYDRFYEQYF.

V gene TRBV6-6 combines with J gene TRBJ1-4; possible D gene TRBD1, 5 bases. The CDR3 has 14 amino acids. The V gene's germline CDR1 is MNHNY and CDR2 SVGAGI (reference sequence). The V end was cut by 6 bases, the J end by 8 bases, with 16 bases between. The CDR3 loop is CASSYDRGGEKLFF. As DNA, the CDR3 is TGTGCCAGCAGCTACGATAGGGGAGGGGAAAAACTGTTTTTT.

The V and J genes are TRBV7-2 and TRBJ1-1; D not certain. Per germline, CDR1 SGHTA and CDR2 FQGNSA. This CDR3 contains 14 residues. Trimming shortened V by 7 bases and J by 1 base, and 13 bases separated the two germline ends. The CDR3 DNA sequence: TGTGCCAGCACCGGCCACCCGGGGAACACTGAAGCTTTCTTT. It yields the protein CASTGHPGNTEAFF.

The chain employs TRBV5-5 and TRBJ2-1; 10 bases map to TRBD2. J was trimmed by 4 bases and V by 6 bases; bases with no gene match: 7. This CDR3 contains 15 residues. Germline V gives CDR1 SGHKS, CDR2 YYEKEE (reference sequence). The DNA for the CDR3 is TGTGCCAGCACCAAAGCGACTAGCGGGTACAATGAGCAGTTCTTC. Translation gives CASTKATSGYNEQFF.

This rearrangement joins TRBV28 to TRBJ2-7, with unresolved D. CDR1 MDHEN and CDR2 SYDVKM come from the germline V gene. The CDR3 is made up of 12 amino acids. Trimming pared 7 bases from V and 4 bases from J, leaving 11 bases between. CDR3 bases: TGTGCCAGCAAAGGCAGGTGGTACGAGCAGTACTTC. It codes for CASKGRWYEQYF.

This sequence joins TRBV10-3 and TRBJ2-7; 7 bases fit TRBD1. Germline CDR1 ENHRY, CDR2 SYGVKD. The CDR3 loop spans 16 amino acids. Trimming cost V 2 bases and J 2 bases; bases outside gene matches: 9. The CDR3 bases are TGTGCCATCAGTGAGCCGTACCGGGACAGAACCTACGAGCAGTACTTC. It specifies CAISEPYRDRTYEQYF.

The rearrangement joins TRBV27 to TRBJ2-3; 12 bases match TRBD2. The J segment lost 2 bases and the V segment lost 7 bases, leaving 7 bases of the junction unmatched. The CDR3 sequence is 16 residues long. Per the germline V gene, CDR1 is MNHEY and CDR2 is SMNVEV (reference sequence). The CDR3 loop reads CASIPTSGRPTDTQYF. In DNA form, the CDR3 reads TGTGCCAGCATACCGACTAGCGGGAGACCCACAGATACGCAGTATTTT.

Written as DNA, the CDR3 is TGTGCCAGTAGAACAGGGGGCGCTGGCTACACCTTC. Its protein is CASRTGGAGYTF. This sequence joins TRBV19 and TRBJ1-2, with TRBD1 matching over 9 bases. The length of the CDR3 is 12 residues. V gave up 6 bases and J gave up 7 bases; unmatched junction bases: 3. The germline V gene encodes CDR1 LNHDA and CDR2 SQIVND (reference sequence). The complete variable domain, with remaining parts taken from reference TRBV19 and TRBJ1-2, reads DGGITQSPKYLFRKEGQNVTLSCEQNLNHDAMYWYRQDPGQGLRLIYYSQIVNDFQKGDIAEGYSVSREKKESFPLTVTSAQKNPTAFYLCASRTGGAGYTFGSGTRLTVV.

The chain carries TRBV13 and TRBJ2-2; D is possibly TRBD2 (6 bases). Germline loops: CDR1 PRHDT, CDR2 FYEKMQ (reference sequence). The CDR3 length is 17 residues. V lost 5 bases, J lost 6 bases, and 22 bases lay in between. CDR3 in amino acids: CASSPRRGRRGPGELFF. The CDR3 DNA reads as TGTGCCAGCAGCCCCAGAAGAGGTCGGAGGGGTCCCGGGGAGCTGTTTTTT.

The V call is TRBV30, the J call TRBJ1-2; no firm D call. Germline V gene lookup returns CDR1 GTSNPN and CDR2 SVGIG (reference sequence). There are 13 residues in the CDR3. Trimming cost V 5 bases and J 8 bases, with 18 bases left between them. The CDR3 DNA reads as TGTGCCTGGGGGGAGGACTTGGGGTTAGGCTACACCTTC. Its protein is CAWGEDLGLGYTF.

This chain joins TRBV5-1 and TRBJ1-3; maybe TRBD1 (6 bases). V was cut by 1 base and J by 0 bases, with 20 bases left in between. The length of the CDR3 is 19 residues. Germline lookup yields CDR1 SGHRS and CDR2 YFSETQ. Written as DNA, the CDR3 is TGCGCCAGCAGCTTGAGTCCCGGGGCAGGGGCGACCTCTGGAAACACCATATATTTT. This sequence encodes CASSLSPGAGATSGNTIYF.

The CDR3 is CASSYGSGTGVGEQYF. The CDR3 DNA reads as TGTGCCAGCAGTTACGGTTCCGGGACAGGGGTTGGCGAGCAGTACTTC. The chain employs TRBV6-5 and TRBJ2-7; 10 bases match TRBD1. CDR1 is MNHEY and CDR2 is SVGAGI in the germline V gene. The CDR3 runs 16 residues. The J segment lost 6 bases and the V segment lost 2 bases, leaving 10 bases of the junction unmatched.

The CDR3, as DNA: TGTGCCAGCAGCTTAGGGACATCCTCTGGGGCCAACGTCCTGACTTTC. This codes for CASSLGTSSGANVLTF. The rearrangement uses TRBV11-2 and TRBJ2-6, with D possibly matching TRBD1 (5 bases). The germline V gene encodes CDR1 SGHAT and CDR2 FQNNGV. V was shortened by 1 base and J by 0 bases, with 7 bases between the two germline ends. The CDR3 is 16 residues long.

V usage is TRBV28 and J usage is TRBJ2-4; no firm D call. The CDR3 totals 15 residues. Trimming stripped 6 bases from V and 7 bases from J, with 19 bases between. The germline V gene has CDR1 MDHEN and CDR2 SYDVKM. Here the CDR3 reads CASSLESTLLNIQYF. The DNA for the CDR3 is TGTGCCAGCAGCCTAGAATCGACTCTTCTCAACATTCAGTACTTC.

The V call is TRBV11-3, the J call TRBJ2-7, with TRBD2 matching over 8 bases. Germline V CDR1 and CDR2: SGHNT, YENEEA. Trimming cost V 6 bases and J 2 bases; bases outside gene matches: 6. The CDR3 has 14 residues. CDR3 DNA: TGTGCCAGCAGGCCGCGGCGGGGGGCCTACGAGCAGTACTTC. It encodes CASRPRRGAYEQYF. The complete variable domain, with remaining parts taken from reference TRBV11-3 and TRBJ2-7, reads EAGVVQSPRYKIIEKKQPVAFWCNPISGHNTLYWYLQNLGQGPELLIRYENEEAVDDSQLPKDRFSAERLKGVDSTLKIQPAELGDSAVYLCASRPRRGAYEQYFGPGTRLTVT.

The table lists this clone with a count of one. One end of the junction is discordant with germline, which a read error may explain. The rearrangement links TRBV4-1 to TRBJ2-7; 10 bases are shared with TRBD1. Per the germline V gene, CDR1 is MGHRA and CDR2 is YSYEKL. This CDR3 is built from 10 residues. The CDR3 loop reads CASSPDRGNW. For the CDR3, the DNA is TGCGCCAGCAGCCCGGACAGGGGGAATTGG.

The V and J genes are TRBV2 and TRBJ2-5, with D perhaps TRBD1 (7 bases). CDR1 SNHLY and CDR2 FYNNEI come from the germline V gene. V dropped 8 bases and J dropped 4 bases, with 14 bases sitting between them. The CDR3 loop spans 13 amino acids. The CDR3 is CASSGGSPETQYF. The CDR3 DNA reads TGTGCCAGCTCAGGGGGGAGTCCAGAGACCCAGTACTTC. Combining the CDR3 with reference TRBV2 and TRBJ2-5 gives the whole variable domain EPEVTQTPSHQVTQMGQEVILRCVPISNHLYFYWYRQILGQKVEFLVSFYNNEISEKSEIFDDQFSVERPDGSNFTLKIRSTKLEDSAMYFCASSGGSPETQYFGPGTRLLVL.

The V and J genes are TRBV29-1 and TRBJ2-7; TRBD2 matches at 7 bases. The CDR3 totals 15 residues. Trimming at V came to 2 bases and at J to 4 bases, leaving 11 bases not matched to a gene. Germline V gene data show CDR1 as SQVTM and CDR2 as ANQGSEA. The CDR3 DNA reads as TGCAGCGTTGAAATGAAGGGGACTATGTTTTACGAGCAGTACTTC. This gives the protein CSVEMKGTMFYEQYF.